This T cell receptor (beta chain) is drawn from a study of tumor-infiltrating lymphocytes in primary liver carcinoma. Study-level background: Among the tumors, stages were T1-T3 N0M0 and sizes roughly 4 to 10 cm.

The template, roughly 0.45 ug total RNA, yielded TCR beta cDNA made with a constant-region primer. Investigators got TCR beta libraries out of three nested multiplex PCR rounds, done with slightly modified ARM-PCR. The first two PCR rounds, approximately 11 cycles each, used TRBV1-TRBV30 forward primers and a C-beta reverse primer. In TCRdb, the multiplex PCR reads were re-called with MiXCR into one record per CDR3 protein. Among 85,000 to 100,000 distinct CDR3 sequences listed, less than 75% were seen once. This clonotype occurred many times. Both RNA and DNA were isolated together from about 21-30 mg of bulk tissue that had not been sorted. This CDR3 spans 15 amino acids. V gave up 8 bases and J gave up 0 bases, with 14 bases separating them. In germline, CDR1 is MNHNS, CDR2 SASEGT.

The receptor was isolated from a man aged 40-49 years with primary liver carcinoma and hepatitis B virus infection. This chain joins TRBV6-1 and TRBJ1-5; D is uncertain. Sequenced material: tumor-adjacent normal liver tissue. The CDR3 DNA is TGTGCCAGCCGCCCGACATCGGATAGCAATCAGCCCCAGCATTTT. Translation gives CASRPTSDSNQPQHF.